These 13 T cell receptor beta chains were all obtained from the same sample, sequenced in a study of T cells after yellow fever vaccination. Each CDR3 protein gets one entry after TCRdb re-called the 5' RACE reads with MiXCR. Altogether tens of thousands of distinct CDR3 sequences are present, 7.7% being singletons, with the ten largest covering roughly two fifths. Sequenced here: CD8+ T cells sorted from PBMCs, sampled on the day of the yellow fever booster vaccination. The receptors come from a man aged 30 to 39 who received the YFV17D yellow fever vaccine.

This clonotype showed up just a few times. The V and J genes are TRBV20-1 and TRBJ2-7; D remains unclear. This CDR3 contains 14 residues. Germline V gives CDR1 DFQATT, CDR2 SNEGSKA (reference sequence). V lost 5 bases to trimming and J lost 2 bases, with 16 bases between them. CDR3 in DNA: TGCAGTGCTCCCGGACCAGAAGAAGCCTACGAGCAGTACTTC. Residues: CSAPGPEEAYEQYF.

This clonotype has a count of ten or more. This rearrangement joins TRBV4-2 to TRBJ1-1, with unresolved D. The CDR3 length is 14 residues. Germline CDR1 and CDR2: LGHNA and YNFKEQ. V gave up 0 bases and J gave up 4 bases, with 9 bases separating them. The CDR3 region has the DNA TGTGCCAGCAGCCAAGACGGTGGTCCCACTGAAGCTTTCTTT. This codes for CASSQDGGPTEAFF.

This clonotype was counted between two and nine times. The CDR3 bases are TGCAGTGCTAGAGAGACAAACACAGGGATGGGAGGCTACACCTTC. It specifies CSARETNTGMGGYTF. This chain connects TRBV20-1 to TRBJ1-2; TRBD1 might be the D (6 bases). The CDR3 runs to 15 residues. CDR1 and CDR2 (germline): DFQATT, SNEGSKA (reference sequence). V gave up 0 bases and J gave up 8 bases, with 19 bases separating them.

This clonotype turned up a few times. The chain uses TRBV7-8 and TRBJ2-7, with 8 nucleotides matching TRBD1. The CDR3 covers 14 residues. CDR1 is SGHVS and CDR2 is FQNEAQ in the germline V gene. With 5 bases clipped from V and 3 bases from J, the junction kept 6 bases outside the gene matches. The chain's CDR3 is CASSPAGTGYEQYF. In nucleotides, the CDR3 is TGTGCCAGCAGCCCTGCAGGGACAGGCTACGAGCAGTACTTC.

The J gene is TRBJ2-7, the V gene TRBV19, with a tentative D call TRBD1 (6 bases). V lost 4 bases and J 2 bases, leaving 18 bases between the germline ends. Germline V gene lookup returns CDR1 LNHDA and CDR2 SQIVND (reference sequence). There are 16 residues in the CDR3. This CDR3 is CASSTPPGVIPYEQYF. DNA for the CDR3: TGTGCCAGTAGTACCCCGCCAGGGGTGATTCCCTACGAGCAGTACTTC. Together with reference TRBV19 and TRBJ2-7, the CDR3 gives the full variable domain: DGGITQSPKYLFRKEGQNVTLSCEQNLNHDAMYWYRQDPGQGLRLIYYSQIVNDFQKGDIAEGYSVSREKKESFPLTVTSAQKNPTAFYLCASSTPPGVIPYEQYFGPGTRLTVT.

This clonotype was detected a few times. CDR3 region: CASRGQGWTAETQYF. For the CDR3, the DNA is TGTGCCAGCAGAGGACAGGGATGGACTGCAGAGACCCAGTACTTC. V usage is TRBV6-2 or TRBV6-3 and J usage is TRBJ2-5, with 8 bases fitting TRBD1. The trim removed 6 bases at V and 4 bases at J, leaving 10 bases unmatched. The CDR3 runs 15 residues. The germline V gene has CDR1 MNHEY and CDR2 SVGEGT.

This clonotype has more than one count but fewer than ten. The gene calls are TRBV7-9 and TRBJ2-2, with 14 positions matching TRBD2. V lost 4 bases, J lost 6 bases, and 4 bases stayed unmatched. Germline CDR1 SEHNR, CDR2 FQNEAQ (reference sequence). This CDR3 is 16 amino acids long. In DNA form, the CDR3 reads TGTGCCAGCAGCTCTTGGACTAGCGGGAGGCCCGGGGAGCTGTTTTTT. It codes for CASSSWTSGRPGELFF.

This clonotype was observed many times. The chain uses TRBV4-3 and TRBJ2-1; 8 bases map to TRBD2. The ends lost 1 base at V and 5 bases at J; junction bases unmatched: 10. CDR3 length: 17 residues. Looked up from germline, CDR1 is LGHNA and CDR2 is YSLEER. The CDR3 nucleotides are TGCGCCAGCAGCCAAGGAACTTCGGGAGGGCCCCACAATGAGCAGTTCTTC. It specifies CASSQGTSGGPHNEQFF.

This clonotype turned up a few times. The chain employs TRBV6-1 and TRBJ2-5; the D gene is possibly TRBD1 (5 bases). Trimming stripped 6 bases from V and 0 bases from J, with 17 bases between. This CDR3 has 16 residues. Germline V lookup: CDR1 MNHNS, CDR2 SASEGT. The CDR3 coding sequence is TGTGCCAGCAGCGGCCGTCGCGACAGCTACCAAGAGACCCAGTACTTC. Translation gives CASSGRRDSYQETQYF.

This clonotype turned up a few times. The rearrangement joins TRBV6-1 to TRBJ2-1, with 8 bases fitting TRBD2. Trimming took 6 bases from V and 7 from J; bases not matched to a gene: 11. Germline CDR1 and CDR2: MNHNS and SASEGT. The length of the CDR3 is 15 residues. CDR3 loop: CASSPTSGVVNEQFF. The CDR3 nucleotides are TGTGCCAGCAGCCCCACTAGCGGTGTTGTGAATGAGCAGTTCTTC.

This clonotype has ten or more counts. The chain couples TRBV2 to TRBJ2-7, with D hard to call. This CDR3 is 13 amino acids long. The germline V gene has CDR1 SNHLY and CDR2 FYNNEI. Trimming removed 7 bases at V and 5 bases at J, with 15 bases between. In nucleotides, the CDR3 is TGTGCCAGCAACTTGGTAAGGCATAACGAGCAGTACTTC. It is translated as CASNLVRHNEQYF.

This clonotype has more than one count but fewer than ten. The CDR3 here is CASSLTARDRGFEGVYEQYF. The CDR3 bases are TGTGCCAGCTCACTGACAGCGCGGGACAGGGGGTTTGAAGGGGTCTACGAGCAGTACTTC. V and J are TRBV18 and TRBJ2-7; 11 bases align to TRBD1. Per the germline V gene, CDR1 is KGHSH and CDR2 is LQKENI. The V segment lost 4 bases and the J segment 3 bases; nucleotides outside the gene matches: 20. This CDR3 has 20 amino acids.

The gene calls are TRBV6-5 and TRBJ2-3; the match to TRBD1 covers 7 bases. Germline CDR1 MNHEY, CDR2 SVGAGI. The ends lost 2 bases at V and 0 bases at J; junction bases unmatched: 8. The CDR3 spans 17 residues. The CDR3 loop reads CASSYGDSKTSTDTQYF. CDR3 coding DNA: TGTGCCAGCAGTTACGGGGACAGTAAGACTAGCACAGATACGCAGTATTTT.